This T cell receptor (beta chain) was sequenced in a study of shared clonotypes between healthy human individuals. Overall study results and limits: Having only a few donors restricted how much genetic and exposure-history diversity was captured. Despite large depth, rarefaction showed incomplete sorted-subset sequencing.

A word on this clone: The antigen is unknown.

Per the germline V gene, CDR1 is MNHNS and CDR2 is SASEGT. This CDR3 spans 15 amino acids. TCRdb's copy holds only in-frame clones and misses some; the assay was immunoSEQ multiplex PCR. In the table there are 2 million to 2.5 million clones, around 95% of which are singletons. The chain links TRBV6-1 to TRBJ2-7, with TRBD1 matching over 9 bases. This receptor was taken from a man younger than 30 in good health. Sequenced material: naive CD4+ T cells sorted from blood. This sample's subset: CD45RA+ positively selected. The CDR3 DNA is TGTGCGGCCTCGCGGTGGGACAGGGTTGGTTACGAGCAGTACTTC. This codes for CAASRWDRVGYEQYF.